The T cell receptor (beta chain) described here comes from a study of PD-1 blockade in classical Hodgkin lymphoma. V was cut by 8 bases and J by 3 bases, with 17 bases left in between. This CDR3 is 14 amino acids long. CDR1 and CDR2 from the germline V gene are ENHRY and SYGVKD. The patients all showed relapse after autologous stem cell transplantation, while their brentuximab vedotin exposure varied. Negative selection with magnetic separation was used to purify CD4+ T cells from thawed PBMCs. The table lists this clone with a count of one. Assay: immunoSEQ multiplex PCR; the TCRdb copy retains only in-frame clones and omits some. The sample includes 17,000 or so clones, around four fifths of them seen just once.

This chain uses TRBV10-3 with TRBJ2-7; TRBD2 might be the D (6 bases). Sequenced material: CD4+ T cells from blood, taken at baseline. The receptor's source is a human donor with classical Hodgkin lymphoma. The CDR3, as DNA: TGTGCCATCGCGGGGTATAGCAAAGGCTACGAGCAGTACTTC. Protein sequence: CAIAGYSKGYEQYF.